This passage covers 27 T cell receptor beta chains from one sample sequenced in a study of T cells in Graves' hyperthyroidism and ophthalmopathy. Amplified TCR beta CDR3 regions came from RNA transcripts. Using the HTBI primer set, a first-round RT-PCR was run on the TCR CDR3. TCRdb called the multiplex PCR reads again in MiXCR, with one record for every CDR3 protein. Of approximately 870,000 distinct CDR3 sequences listed, 38% are singletons. The sample was blood. The receptors were sampled from a young man with Graves' hyperthyroidism.

A note on this clonotype: This may be a read error: a much more frequent sequence differs by one nucleotide. The chain is built from TRBV7-8 and TRBJ2-2; D perhaps matches TRBD2 (5 bases). The germline CDR1 and CDR2 sequences are SGHVS and FQNEAQ. The CDR3 covers 15 residues. The CDR3 DNA reads TGTGCCAGCAGCTTAGTTAGCGCGAACACCGGGAAGCTGTTTTTT. Amino acid sequence: CASSLVSANTGKLFF.

This clonotype was detected only a few times. The CDR3 DNA sequence: TGTGCCAGCAGTTTTAGCGAAGCCTACGAGCAGTACTTC. This encodes CASSFSEAYEQYF. V usage is TRBV12-3 or TRBV12-4 and J usage is TRBJ2-7, with D perhaps TRBD2 (5 bases). This CDR3 is built from 13 residues. The V end was cut by 3 bases, the J end by 2 bases, with 8 bases between.

This clonotype showed up just a few times. One end of the junction does not line up with germline, which may come from a read error. The rearrangement links TRBV7-2 to TRBJ1-3; TRBD1 matches 9 bases. CDR3 length equals 15 residues. Germline values: CDR1 SGHTA, CDR2 FQGNSA. CDR3 residues: CANSQRQGGRNTIYF. CDR3 in DNA: TGTGCCAACAGCCAACGACAGGGGGGAAGGAACACCATATATTTT.

The rearrangement links TRBV7-9 to TRBJ2-5; 11 bases align to TRBD1. The germline V gene encodes CDR1 SEHNR and CDR2 FQNEAQ (reference sequence). CDR3 length: 16 residues. Unmatched junction bases numbered 7, after V lost 3 bases and J lost 4 bases. The CDR3 region has the DNA TGTGCCAGCAGCTTCGGACAGGGGGCTAAGGGAGAGACCCAGTACTTC. It codes for CASSFGQGAKGETQYF.

This clonotype was detected ten times or more. Germline and junction disagree at one end, which may indicate a read error. The chain joins TRBV7-9 to TRBJ2-5; TRBD2 matches 14 bases. This CDR3 has 13 amino acids. Germline CDR1 is SEHNR and CDR2 is FQNEAQ (reference sequence). The CDR3 DNA reads as TGTGCCAGCAGCGCCTTGACTAGCGGGAGGGAGAACTTC. Protein product: CASSALTSGRENF. Drawing the rest from reference TRBV7-9 and TRBJ2-5, the complete variable domain is DTGVSQNPRHKITKRGQNVTFRCDPISEHNRLYWYRQTLGQGPEFLTYFQNEAQLEKSRLLSDRFSAERPKGSFSTLEIQRTEQGDSAMYLCASSALTSGRENFGPGTRLLVL.

V gene TRBV6-1 combines with J gene TRBJ1-1; D is perhaps TRBD1 (6 bases). In germline, CDR1 is MNHNS, CDR2 SASEGT. The CDR3 is made up of 16 amino acids. Trimming removed 8 bases at V and 6 bases at J, with 25 bases between. DNA for the CDR3: TGTGCCAGCTTCCATATTCGTGACAGGTTCTCTCCTGAAGCTTTCTTT. Translating it yields CASFHIRDRFSPEAFF.

The V call is TRBV20-1, the J call TRBJ2-7, with 8 bases identical to TRBD2. The CDR3 loop spans 14 amino acids. V dropped 5 bases and J dropped 2; count of bases not matched to a gene: 8. The V gene's germline CDR1 is DFQATT and CDR2 SNEGSKA (reference sequence). The CDR3 protein is CSASLAGPPYEQYF. CDR3 in DNA: TGCAGTGCTTCCCTAGCGGGTCCCCCCTACGAGCAGTACTTC.

The V and J genes are TRBV29-1 and TRBJ1-2; 11 nucleotides match TRBD1. The CDR3 has 13 residues. V lost 7 bases to trimming and J lost 2 bases; unmatched junction nucleotides: 3. Germline CDR1 and CDR2: SQVTM and ANQGSEA. This CDR3 reads CSDGQGANYGYTF. The CDR3 DNA is TGCAGCGACGGACAGGGGGCAAACTATGGCTACACCTTC. Full variable domain (remainder filled in from reference TRBV29-1 and TRBJ1-2): SAVISQKPSRDICQRGTSLTIQCQVDSQVTMMFWYRQQPGQSLTLIATANQGSEATYESGFVIDKFPISRPNLTFSTLTVSNMSPEDSSIYLCSDGQGANYGYTFGSGTRLTVV.

Regarding this clonotype: This clone may be a read error of a much larger clone one base away. This chain uses TRBV20-1 with TRBJ1-2, with TRBD1 matching over 9 bases. The J segment lost 4 bases and the V segment lost 2 bases, leaving 8 bases of the junction unmatched. Germline CDR1 is DFQATT and CDR2 is SNEGSKA (reference sequence). This CDR3 comprises 15 residues. The CDR3, as DNA: TGCAGTGCTAGACTCTCCGGGACAGGGAGCTATGGCTACACCTTC. It codes for CSARLSGTGSYGYTF.

The rearrangement joins TRBV11-2 to TRBJ2-5; D may match TRBD1 or TRBD2 (5 bases each). This CDR3 is 15 amino acids long. Trimming stripped 5 bases from V and 5 bases from J, with 18 bases between. CDR1 and CDR2 (germline): SGHAT, FQNNGV. The CDR3 spells CASSPGTVKEETQYF. The CDR3 DNA reads as TGTGCCAGCAGCCCGGGGACCGTCAAGGAGGAGACCCAGTACTTC.

This clonotype was observed a handful of times. The chain links TRBV7-2 to TRBJ2-7, with TRBD1 identical over 8 bases. Germline CDR1 and CDR2: SGHTA and FQGNSA. The CDR3 contains 17 residues. Trimming removed 3 bases from V and 3 bases from J; junction bases left unmatched: 13. The CDR3 here is CASSFGLDGTGVYEQYF. As DNA, the CDR3 is TGTGCCAGCAGCTTTGGGCTTGACGGGACAGGAGTCTACGAGCAGTACTTC. The complete variable domain, with remaining parts taken from reference TRBV7-2 and TRBJ2-7, reads GAGVSQSPSNKVTEKGKDVELRCDPISGHTALYWYRQSLGQGLEFLIYFQGNSAPDKSGLPSDRFSAERTGGSVSTLTIQRTQQEDSAVYLCASSFGLDGTGVYEQYFGPGTRLTVT.

This clonotype came up many times. The chain uses TRBV19 and TRBJ1-5; maybe TRBD1 (5 bases). The CDR3 length is 12 residues. CDR1 and CDR2 (germline): LNHDA, SQIVND (reference sequence). Trimming shortened V by 7 bases and J by 6 bases, and 10 bases separated the two germline ends. CDR3 nucleotides: TGTGCCAGTACGGGAGGGGCTCAGCCCCAGCATTTT. Translated: CASTGGAQPQHF.

This chain joins TRBV10-3 and TRBJ1-1; 8 bases match TRBD1. The junction had 2 bases not matched to a gene; V was cut back by 6 bases and J by 2 bases. This CDR3 is built from 13 residues. Per the germline V gene, CDR1 is ENHRY and CDR2 is SYGVKD. The CDR3 DNA follows: TGTGCCATCAGCGACAGGGGCAACACTGAAGCTTTCTTT. It codes for CAISDRGNTEAFF.

This clonotype was found a few times. The chain is built from TRBV7-9 and TRBJ2-7, with 11 bases lining up with TRBD2. This CDR3 is built from 16 residues. Germline loops: CDR1 SEHNR, CDR2 FQNEAQ (reference sequence). The V and J ends lost 5 bases and 7 bases, in that order; junction bases with no gene match: 13. The CDR3 bases are TGTGCCAGCAGCGAATCCACGACTAGCGGGGCTGAGGAGCAGTACTTC. It codes for CASSESTTSGAEEQYF.

This chain uses TRBV11-3 with TRBJ1-6; 9 bases fit TRBD1. Germline trimming cut 5 bases from V and 4 bases from J; bases unmatched to any gene: 9. The CDR3 length is 17 residues. CDR1 SGHNT and CDR2 YENEEA come from the germline V gene. CDR3 sequence (DNA): TGTGCCAGCAGCCTCGGGACAGGGAATCTTTATAATTCACCCCTCCACTTT. Its translation: CASSLGTGNLYNSPLHF.

About this clonotype: A junction end diverges from the germline sequence, so it may reflect a read error. The CDR3 DNA reads as TGTGCCAGCAGTGCGACGACAGGGAACATTAATCAGCCCCAGCATTTT. This gives the protein CASSATTGNINQPQHF. The gene calls are TRBV10-3 and TRBJ1-5; TRBD1 matches at 7 bases. Germline V gene sequence: CDR1 ENHRY, CDR2 SYGVKD. This CDR3 is built from 16 residues.

This clonotype was recorded at least ten times. The chain has TRBV10-3 and TRBJ1-5; D perhaps matches TRBD1 (6 bases). CDR3 length equals 12 residues. V was trimmed by 8 bases and J by 5 bases, leaving 10 bases between them. Germline lookup yields CDR1 ENHRY and CDR2 SYGVKD. The CDR3 here is CAIGGPDQPQHF. Written as DNA, the CDR3 is TGTGCCATCGGGGGCCCTGATCAGCCCCAGCATTTT.

This clonotype has at least ten counts. The chain employs TRBV15 and TRBJ1-3; D not certain. Trimming shortened V by 0 bases and J by 0 bases, and 6 bases separated the two germline ends. CDR3 length: 15 amino acids. CDR1 LNHNV and CDR2 YYDKDF come from the germline V gene (reference sequence). The CDR3 coding sequence is TGTGCCACCAGCAGAGAGGGGAACTCTGGAAACACCATATATTTT. This encodes CATSREGNSGNTIYF.

Comments on this clonotype: A much larger clone sits a single nucleotide away, making a read error possible. This rearrangement joins TRBV29-1 to TRBJ2-7; D gene unclear. The CDR3 is 13 amino acids. Trimming cost V 2 bases and J 1 base, with 9 bases left between them. Germline CDR1 is SQVTM and CDR2 is ANQGSEA. The CDR3 loop reads CSVELKDSYEQYF. CDR3 in DNA: TGCAGCGTTGAACTGAAGGATTCCTACGAGCAGTACTTC.

This chain joins TRBV24-1 and TRBJ1-2, with no clear D. V lost 4 bases and J lost 2, with 7 bases in between. CDR3 length equals 13 residues. Germline assignment: CDR1 KGHDR and CDR2 SFDVKD. In nucleotides, the CDR3 is TGTGCCACCAGTGAGTACACAAACTATGGCTACACCTTC. Translated: CATSEYTNYGYTF.

The J gene is TRBJ1-5, the V gene TRBV2, with D perhaps matching TRBD1 (6 bases). CDR1 SNHLY and CDR2 FYNNEI come from the germline V gene. V lost 6 bases and J 5 bases, leaving 23 bases between the germline ends. The CDR3 is 17 amino acids. CDR3 coding DNA: TGTGCCAGCAGCCCCGGGACATCGCTCATGCCGGATCAGCCCCAGCATTTT. This codes for CASSPGTSLMPDQPQHF.

This clonotype was recorded a few times. The V call is TRBV11-2, the J call TRBJ2-7, with 8 positions matching TRBD2. The CDR3 totals 15 residues. Germline CDR1 reads SGHAT; CDR2 reads FQNNGV. V lost 6 bases and J lost 3; bases outside the gene matches: 10. This CDR3 is CASSQTGLALYEQYF. The CDR3 bases are TGTGCCAGCAGTCAAACCGGACTAGCCCTCTACGAGCAGTACTTC.

This chain joins TRBV29-1 and TRBJ2-6, with D possibly matching TRBD2 (5 bases). Germline CDR1 reads SQVTM; CDR2 reads ANQGSEA. This CDR3 is 14 amino acids long. The V and J ends lost 6 bases and 0 bases respectively, with 9 bases between them. The CDR3 loop reads CSVPRDSGANVLTF. CDR3 nucleotides: TGCAGCGTGCCCCGGGACTCTGGGGCCAACGTCCTGACTTTC.

Ten or more counts support this clonotype. This chain links TRBV29-1 with TRBJ2-6; D unclear. The CDR3 is made up of 13 amino acids. V lost 4 bases, J lost 0 bases, and 4 bases lay in between. Germline assignment: CDR1 SQVTM and CDR2 ANQGSEA. CDR3 region: CSVGSSGANVLTF. The CDR3 region has the DNA TGCAGCGTTGGATCCTCTGGGGCCAACGTCCTGACTTTC.

Many counts were recorded for this clonotype. A much larger clone is a single base away; this may be a read error. The CDR3 reads CASRNRGTEAFF. The CDR3 nucleotides read TGTGCCAGCAGGAACAGGGGCACTGAAGCTTTCTTT. The J gene is TRBJ1-1, the V gene TRBV7-9; 7 bases are shared with TRBD1. Trimming took 6 bases from V and 4 from J; bases not matched to a gene: 2. The CDR3 totals 12 residues. Per germline, CDR1 SEHNR and CDR2 FQNEAQ (reference sequence). Variable domain in full (rest from reference TRBV7-9 and TRBJ1-1): DTGVSQNPRHKITKRGQNVTFRCDPISEHNRLYWYRQTLGQGPEFLTYFQNEAQLEKSRLLSDRFSAERPKGSFSTLEIQRTEQGDSAMYLCASRNRGTEAFFGQGTRLTVV.

The V and J genes are TRBV4-1 and TRBJ2-7; 7 bases are a match to TRBD2. The CDR3 sequence is 14 residues long. The trim removed 0 bases at V and 6 bases at J, leaving 5 bases unmatched. Germline V gene sequence: CDR1 MGHRA, CDR2 YSYEKL. The CDR3 loop reads CASSQEYPGGEQYF. In nucleotides, the CDR3 is TGCGCCAGCAGCCAAGAGTATCCGGGGGGCGAGCAGTACTTC.

This clonotype was found once. Likely a read error: the CDR3 ends without its conserved phenylalanine or tryptophan. The DNA is omitted, as the CDR3 cannot be located on it reliably, and the CDR3 follows TCRdb's listing. The rearrangement uses TRBV19 and TRBJ1-2. The germline CDR1 and CDR2 sequences are LNHDA and SQIVND (reference sequence). Ends included, the CDR3 has 9 residues. The CDR3 region is CASSGRRAS.